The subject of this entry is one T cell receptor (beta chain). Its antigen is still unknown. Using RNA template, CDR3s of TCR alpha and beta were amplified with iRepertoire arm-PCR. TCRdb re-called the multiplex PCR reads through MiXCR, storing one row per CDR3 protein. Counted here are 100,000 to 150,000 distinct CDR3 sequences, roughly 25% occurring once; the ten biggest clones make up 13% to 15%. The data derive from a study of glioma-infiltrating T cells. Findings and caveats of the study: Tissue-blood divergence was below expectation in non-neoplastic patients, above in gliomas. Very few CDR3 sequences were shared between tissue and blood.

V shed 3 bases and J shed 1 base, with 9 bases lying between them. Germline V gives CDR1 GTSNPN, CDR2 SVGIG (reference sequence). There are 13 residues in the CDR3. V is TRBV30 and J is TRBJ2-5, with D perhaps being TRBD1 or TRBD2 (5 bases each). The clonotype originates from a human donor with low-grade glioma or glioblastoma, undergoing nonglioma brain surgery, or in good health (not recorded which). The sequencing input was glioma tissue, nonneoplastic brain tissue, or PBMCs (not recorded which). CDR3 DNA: TGTGCCTGGAGGAGGGACCTCCAAGAGACCCAGTACTTC. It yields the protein CAWRRDLQETQYF.